These 14 T cell receptor beta chains share one sample of origin, sequenced in a study of blood T cell repertoires in COVID-19. Using immunoSEQ multiplex PCR, the repertoire was profiled, and TCRdb retains in-frame clones only, with some absent. The profile shows some 30,000 clones, nearly 90% of them singletons. The material sequenced was peripheral blood. The receptors originated from an elderly man with acute or convalescent COVID-19.

V usage is TRBV7-2 and J usage is TRBJ2-5; D is unclear. CDR3 size: 16 residues. Trimming stripped 1 base from V and 4 bases from J, with 16 bases between. In germline, CDR1 is SGHTA, CDR2 FQGNSA. The CDR3 sequence: CASSLGVGQVGETQYF. CDR3 DNA: TGTGCCAGCAGCTTAGGGGTCGGTCAGGTCGGAGAGACCCAGTACTTC.

The J gene is TRBJ1-1, the V gene TRBV30; D is ambiguous. The CDR3 sequence is 13 residues long. V was trimmed by 8 bases and J by 3 bases, leaving 16 bases between them. CDR1 and CDR2 (germline): GTSNPN, SVGIG (reference sequence). The CDR3 coding sequence is TGTGCCGCCCGGGGAGGGCGGGACACTGAAGCTTTCTTT. Translation: CAARGGRDTEAFF.

The V gene is TRBV6-1, the J gene TRBJ1-6, with TRBD1 matching 7 bases. The V gene end was trimmed by 4 bases and the J gene end by 0 bases; junction bases not matched to a gene: 3. In germline, CDR1 is MNHNS, CDR2 SASEGT. The length of the CDR3 is 16 residues. CDR3 in amino acids: CASSATGSSYNSPLHF. CDR3 DNA sequence: TGTGCCAGCAGTGCGACAGGGAGCTCCTATAATTCACCCCTCCACTTT.

This rearrangement joins TRBV10-1 to TRBJ1-4; TRBD1 aligns across 7 bases. The CDR3 has 18 residues. J lost 0 bases, V lost 6 bases, and 13 bases had no gene match. Germline lookup yields CDR1 WNHNN and CDR2 SYGVQD (reference sequence). CDR3 residues: CASSGGIRGQPTNEKLFF. CDR3 DNA: TGCGCCAGCAGCGGGGGCATAAGGGGGCAGCCAACTAATGAAAAACTGTTTTTT.

The chain uses TRBV19 and TRBJ1-2; weak D call: TRBD1 (6 bases). Per germline, CDR1 LNHDA and CDR2 SQIVND (reference sequence). V lost 10 bases, J lost 4 bases, and 16 bases lay in between. The CDR3 extends over 13 amino acids. In nucleotides, the CDR3 is TGTGCCACCAAGGACAGACGAGCCTATGGCTACACCTTC. It specifies CATKDRRAYGYTF.

This chain uses TRBV10-3 with TRBJ2-3; no reliable D call. The germline V gene encodes CDR1 ENHRY and CDR2 SYGVKD. CDR3 length equals 12 residues. V dropped 6 bases and J dropped 7 bases, with 11 bases sitting between them. The CDR3 DNA follows: TGTGCCATCAGCTCCGACACCCATACGCAGTATTTT. Translated: CAISSDTHTQYF.

J is TRBJ1-2 and V is TRBV4-2, with 9 bases that match TRBD1. In germline, CDR1 is LGHNA, CDR2 YNFKEQ. This CDR3 has 14 residues. The V and J ends lost 4 bases and 1 base, in that order; junction bases with no gene match: 1. As DNA, the CDR3 is TGTGCCAGCAGCCCGGACAGGGGTAACTATGGCTACACCTTC. It codes for CASSPDRGNYGYTF.

This chain connects TRBV18 to TRBJ2-3; 7 bases map to TRBD1. V was pared by 7 bases and J by 2 bases, with 3 bases of the junction left unmatched. CDR3 length: 13 amino acids. Germline assignment: CDR1 KGHSH and CDR2 LQKENI. CDR3 residues: CASFGTVTDTQYF. The CDR3 nucleotides are TGTGCCAGCTTCGGGACAGTCACAGATACGCAGTATTTT.

The CDR3 DNA reads TGTGCCAGCAGCTTAGGCGGATATAATTCACCCCTCCACTTT. As protein: CASSLGGYNSPLHF. The chain links TRBV7-9 to TRBJ1-6; D gene ambiguous. The CDR3 length is 14 residues. V lost 1 base and J lost 4, with 5 bases in between. Germline-derived CDR1 and CDR2 are SEHNR and FQNEAQ (reference sequence).

This clone was counted once. The chain carries TRBV5-4 and TRBJ2-5, with 9 bases that match TRBD1. Germline CDR1 reads SGHNT; CDR2 reads YYREEE (reference sequence). The trim removed 3 bases at V and 7 bases at J, leaving 13 bases unmatched. The CDR3 loop spans 16 amino acids. CDR3 loop: CASSSGQGIQERTQYF. CDR3 DNA sequence: TGTGCCAGCAGCTCGGGACAGGGAATCCAAGAGCGGACCCAGTACTTC.

This rearrangement joins TRBV3-1 (or the pseudogene TRBV3-2) to TRBJ1-2, with 9 bases lining up with TRBD1. The germline V gene encodes CDR1 LGHDT and CDR2 YNNKEL (reference sequence). This CDR3 contains 14 residues. V was pared by 5 bases and J by 7 bases, with 8 bases of the junction left unmatched. CDR3 bases: TGTGCCAGCAGCGATATTGGACAGGGGTCTGGCTACACCTTC. Translated, it gives CASSDIGQGSGYTF.

The chain links TRBV19 to TRBJ1-4; D unclear. The CDR3 covers 12 residues. Trimming pared 5 bases from V and 3 bases from J, leaving 4 bases between. Germline V gene data show CDR1 as LNHDA and CDR2 as SQIVND (reference sequence). The CDR3 DNA sequence: TGTGCCAGTAGTGTCGCTAATGAAAAACTGTTTTTT. Translation gives CASSVANEKLFF. Full variable domain (missing parts from reference TRBV19 and TRBJ1-4): DGGITQSPKYLFRKEGQNVTLSCEQNLNHDAMYWYRQDPGQGLRLIYYSQIVNDFQKGDIAEGYSVSREKKESFPLTVTSAQKNPTAFYLCASSVANEKLFFGSGTQLSVL.

This clone has only a few counts. This chain links TRBV30 with TRBJ2-7, with D tentatively TRBD2 (7 bases). The CDR3 spans 13 residues. Trimming stripped 5 bases from V and 5 bases from J, with 16 bases between. Germline CDR1 reads GTSNPN; CDR2 reads SVGIG (reference sequence). CDR3 in amino acids: CAWAGGLGNEQYF. The CDR3 DNA reads as TGTGCCTGGGCCGGGGGGCTTGGTAACGAGCAGTACTTC. The variable domain in full, with the rest retrieved from reference TRBV30 and TRBJ2-7, is SQTIHQWPATLVQPVGSPLSLECTVEGTSNPNLYWYRQAAGRGLQLLFYSVGIGQISSEVPQNLSASRPQDRQFILSSKKLLLSDSGFYLCAWAGGLGNEQYFGPGTRLTVT.

The V and J genes are TRBV5-6 and TRBJ2-1; 7 nucleotides line up with TRBD2. The CDR3 covers 18 residues. The V segment lost 3 bases and the J segment 8 bases; nucleotides outside the gene matches: 20. The V gene's germline CDR1 is SGHDT and CDR2 YYEEEE. Written as DNA, the CDR3 is TGTGCCAGCAGCTCCTCCACGAGACTAGCTGGCGAGTGGGATGAGCAGTTCTTC. Its protein is CASSSSTRLAGEWDEQFF.